This T cell receptor (beta chain) emerged from a study of blood T cell repertoires in COVID-19. Study-wide context: The samples span acute and convalescent COVID-19 from the United States, Italy and Spain. PBMCs, B-cell-depleted T cells, or T cells were the source of the cDNA or gDNA that made up the material.

In regard to this clone: Other nucleotide sequences from this sample produce the same CDR3.

In the original analysis: Estimation of nucleated cell counts was performed using reference gene primer amplification. TCRdb keeps only in-frame clones here, not all; method: immunoSEQ multiplex PCR. V, J and clone size reflect that table, while D and trimming were determined from the DNA. Of some 100,000 clones listed, 80% to 95% were seen once; the top ten hold around 0.94%. V was clipped by 0 bases and J by 1 base, with 4 bases between them. The germline V gene encodes CDR1 SGDLS and CDR2 YYNGEE. The CDR3 has 13 amino acids. Sequenced: peripheral blood. The clonotype originates from a man in his 60s with acute or convalescent COVID-19. The V and J genes are TRBV9 and TRBJ1-1; D is ambiguous. This chain's CDR3 is CASSVAGNTEAFF. CDR3 bases: TGTGCCAGCAGCGTAGCCGGGAACACTGAAGCTTTCTTT.